The present T cell receptor beta chain was sequenced within a study of blood T cell repertoires in COVID-19 (TCRdb year 2020). For the wider study: The collaborator samples originated in the United States, Italy and Spain and spanned the acute and convalescent phases of COVID-19. The prospective study material was composed of cDNA or gDNA derived from T cells, B-cell-depleted T cells, or PBMCs. The dataset comprised deeply sampled blood TCRbeta repertoires from subjects exposed to, actively infected with, or recovered from COVID-19. A freely available public database, intended as a resource for researchers studying the immune response to SARS-CoV-2, is where the repertoires were released. Samples came from the ongoing ImmuneRACE study (first 160 participants) plus 1,254 subjects from 6 global collaborators. The sample metadata nearly always contained a de-identified subject ID, COVID-19 status, age in years and sex. Where HLA class I and class II types were available, the types were taken from metadata supplied by the sample provider, not from assay-based typing.

TCRbeta CDR3 regions were amplified from genomic DNA using the immunoSEQ Assay, a bias-controlled multiplex PCR. The original methods were these. Within the assay, amplification of reference gene primers was used to estimate how many nucleated cells each sample contained. Sequence reads were collapsed and filtered to measure the absolute abundance of every unique TCRbeta CDR3 rearrangement. Productive Simpson clonality was computed per sample as the square root of Simpson's diversity index over productive rearrangements. This is the immuneACCESS table as TCRdb keeps it, with only in-frame sequences that have V and J called. A part of the clones is gone; compared with another copy, unresolved V genes explain less than half, and the rest is unexplained. That table gives V, J and clone size, and the DNA gave D and trimming. This sample has 330,000 or so clones in its table, and roughly 87% of those were observed once. Of the sample, 2.5% to 3.5% falls within the top ten clones.

As to this clone: Its antigen is still unknown. Per-base quality was not reported, and no clone a single base away is much larger than it.

The investigation overall reported the following: The quantity of clinical and demographic metadata differed by source and by participant and was supplied without curation.

Clipping removes 1 base from V and 5 bases from J, with 1 as the unmatched junction base count. The germline V gene sets CDR1 to SGHVS and CDR2 to FQNEAQ. Reading from cysteine to phenylalanine, the CDR3 counts 14 amino acids. Just CDR3 DNA is preserved here, 42 bases in frame from base 1. Participants in the prospective study were enrolled through a virtual design, were aged roughly 18 to 100 years, and lived in 24 United States geographic areas. In the prospective study, cohorts were assigned on the basis of participant-reported clinical history obtained from a screening survey and a study questionnaire. Recovered participants in ImmuneRACE Cohort 3 were defined as having two consecutive negative NP/OP PCR tests, clearance from a healthcare professional, or resolution of symptoms. Mobile phlebotomists in the prospective study collected whole blood, serum and a nasopharyngeal or oropharyngeal swab from every participant. Over an approximately 2-month period, participants in the prospective study had the option of providing additional blood draws and questionnaires. Before DNA extraction, prospective study blood samples were shipped either frozen or at room temperature.

The sequence derives from a woman in her 30s who had recovered from COVID-19. This chain is built from TRBV7-8 and TRBJ2-5, and TRBD2 aligns with 10 junction nucleotides. Material: PBMCs or T cells enriched from blood (not recorded which). The CDR3 is CASSLVGLAETQYF. Here is the DNA: TGTGCCAGCAGCTTAGTGGGACTAGCGGAGACCCAGTACTTC.